This T cell receptor (beta chain) was recorded in a study of blood T cells in healthy people across ages. For the second PCR, which ran for about 7 to 11 cycles, a sample-barcoded 5' primer and a J-beta primer mix were used. TCRdb recomputed calls from the 5' RACE reads with MiXCR, one row per CDR3 protein. The table has over 1,500,000 distinct CDR3 sequences, about 49% seen once. Trimming removed 0 bases at V and 4 bases at J, with 18 bases between. The CDR3 contains 16 residues. Per the germline V gene, CDR1 is DFQATT and CDR2 is SNEGSKA (reference sequence). V and J are TRBV20-1 and TRBJ2-5; D remains unclear. Sample: blood. The clonotype was recovered from a woman aged 40 to 50 in good health. The DNA of the CDR3 is TGCAGTGCTAGAGATCGAGCTTCGGTAAACAGAGAGACCCAGTACTTC. This codes for CSARDRASVNRETQYF.